Following are 7 T cell receptor beta chains from one sample sequenced in a study of T-cell memory formation after mild COVID-19. Using its own MiXCR run on the 5' RACE reads, TCRdb lists one record per CDR3 protein. The data show 280,000 or so distinct CDR3 sequences, 7.5% to 9.5% seen once. The sequencing input was PBMCs or a T cell subset sorted from them (not recorded which). These receptors were taken from a man aged 18 to 29 who had mild COVID-19 (a few samples of this study predate the infection). Cell type and time point are not known.

V usage is TRBV15 and J usage is TRBJ2-1, with no clear D. CDR3 length: 13 residues. The germline V gene encodes CDR1 LNHNV and CDR2 YYDKDF (reference sequence). V was trimmed by 7 bases and J by 0 bases, leaving 7 bases between them. The CDR3 is CATMESSYNEQFF. The CDR3 DNA reads TGTGCCACCATGGAGTCCTCCTACAATGAGCAGTTCTTC. Combining the CDR3 with reference TRBV15 and TRBJ2-1 gives the whole variable domain DAMVIQNPRYQVTQFGKPVTLSCSQTLNHNVMYWYQQKSSQAPKLLFHYYDKDFNNEADTPDNFQSRRPNTSFCFLDIRSPGLGDTAMYLCATMESSYNEQFFGPGTRLTVL.

V usage is TRBV20-1 and J usage is TRBJ1-2; D call uncertain. Germline CDR1 and CDR2: DFQATT and SNEGSKA (reference sequence). The CDR3 contains 13 residues. Trimming took 0 bases from V and 5 from J, leaving 10 bases between them. Here the CDR3 reads CSAREGNDYGYTF. CDR3 sequence (DNA): TGCAGTGCTAGAGAGGGGAATGATTATGGCTACACCTTC.

The CDR3 DNA is TGCGCCAGCAGCTTGGAACAGGGGGCGGGTTCACCCCTCCACTTT. Its protein product is CASSLEQGAGSPLHF. J is TRBJ1-6 and V is TRBV5-1, with TRBD1 matching 9 bases. V trimming: 0 bases; J trimming: 9 bases; junction bases outside the gene matches: 4. Looked up from germline, CDR1 is SGHRS and CDR2 is YFSETQ. The CDR3 has 15 residues.

This clonotype was detected only a few times. The V and J genes are TRBV7-9 and TRBJ1-1; D gene unclear. This CDR3 has 15 amino acids. CDR1 is SEHNR and CDR2 is FQNEAQ in the germline V gene (reference sequence). The V and J ends lost 6 bases and 7 bases respectively, with 21 bases between them. The CDR3 loop reads CASRPSRRADFEAFF. The CDR3 nucleotides read TGTGCCAGCAGGCCATCACGGCGAGCGGACTTTGAAGCTTTCTTT.

This clonotype was seen a few times. J is TRBJ1-1 and V is TRBV7-2, with 7 bases identical to TRBD1. V shed 6 bases, J shed 4 bases, and the junction held 5 bases outside the gene matches. This CDR3 comprises 13 residues. Germline V gene data show CDR1 as SGHTA and CDR2 as FQGNSA. This CDR3 reads CASREGATTEAFF. The CDR3 bases are TGTGCCAGCAGGGAGGGGGCGACCACTGAAGCTTTCTTT.

The chain employs TRBV4-1 and TRBJ2-2, with D perhaps TRBD2 (6 bases). Germline V gene sequence: CDR1 MGHRA, CDR2 YSYEKL. The V and J ends lost 8 bases and 4 bases respectively, with 14 bases between them. CDR3 length: 14 amino acids. The CDR3 spells CASGAGSGTGELFF. CDR3 nucleotide sequence: TGCGCCAGCGGGGCGGGGAGTGGCACCGGGGAGCTGTTTTTT.

This clonotype has just a few counts. The rearrangement uses TRBV6-5 and TRBJ2-4, with TRBD1 matching 9 bases. The V gene's germline CDR1 is MNHEY and CDR2 SVGAGI. CDR3 length equals 14 residues. With 5 bases clipped from V and 6 bases from J, the junction kept 5 bases outside the gene matches. The CDR3 loop is CASSPGTGINIQYF. The CDR3 nucleotides are TGTGCCAGCAGTCCCGGGACAGGGATAAACATTCAGTACTTC.